The entry below describes one T cell receptor beta chain. The V segment lost 2 bases and the J segment 1 base; nucleotides outside the gene matches: 3. CDR1 and CDR2 (germline): LGHNA, YNFKEQ. CDR3 size: 15 residues. This sample stems from a study of cytomegalovirus exposure and HLA in healthy donors. Primers for the PCR totalled 60 Vbeta and 13 Jbeta. Libraries were prepared by immunoSEQ multiplex PCR; TCRdb keeps only in-frame clonotypes and omits some of them. Here the sample spans 150,000 to 200,000 clones, 70% to 90% being singletons. The source of this sequence is a man between 18 and 35 years old in good health and CMV-seropositive. Sequencing was done on a sample of PBMCs. The V call is TRBV4-2, the J call TRBJ2-3, with 7 positions matching TRBD2. The CDR3 spells CASSQRSGGTDTQYF. The CDR3, as DNA: TGTGCCAGCAGCCAACGGAGCGGGGGCACAGATACGCAGTATTTT.